This entry lists 9 T cell receptor beta chains sequenced from one sample in a study of glioma-infiltrating T cells after dendritic cell vaccination. The method was immunoSEQ multiplex PCR; TCRdb's version includes in-frame clones alone and lacks a portion of them. The table includes 80,000 to 100,000 clones, about four fifths detected once. Sample: blood, taken before dendritic cell vaccination. The receptors were gathered from a human donor with glioblastoma.

The genes are TRBV30 and TRBJ2-1; TRBD1 agrees at 7 bases. J was trimmed by 8 bases and V by 1 base; bases with no gene match: 2. The CDR3 runs to 12 residues. Germline V gene lookup returns CDR1 GTSNPN and CDR2 SVGIG (reference sequence). The DNA for the CDR3 is TGTGCCTGGAGTGGACAGGGCGATGAGCAGTTCTTC. Protein sequence: CAWSGQGDEQFF.

This chain links TRBV5-1 with TRBJ2-5, with 7 nucleotides matching TRBD2. The V gene's germline CDR1 is SGHRS and CDR2 YFSETQ. V lost 0 bases to trimming and J lost 5 bases; unmatched junction nucleotides: 4. The length of the CDR3 is 14 residues. CDR3 in DNA: TGCGCCAGCAGCTTGGCGGGGGGTAAGGAGACCCAGTACTTC. Translating it yields CASSLAGGKETQYF. The full variable domain, rest sourced from reference TRBV5-1 and TRBJ2-5, is KAGVTQTPRYLIKTRGQQVTLSCSPISGHRSVSWYQQTPGQGLQFLFEYFSETQRNKGNFPGRFSGRQFSNSRSEMNVSTLELGDSALYLCASSLAGGKETQYFGPGTRLLVL.

This chain links TRBV5-4 with TRBJ1-6; a possible D gene is TRBD1 (5 bases). Looked up from germline, CDR1 is SGHNT and CDR2 is YYREEE (reference sequence). V lost 0 bases to trimming and J lost 10 bases, with 14 bases between them. The CDR3 runs to 15 residues. CDR3 coding DNA: TGTGCCAGCAGCTTGGGCGGCAGGGAAGAATCACCCCTCCACTTT. It codes for CASSLGGREESPLHF. Full variable domain (rest looked up from reference TRBV5-4 and TRBJ1-6): ETGVTQSPTHLIKTRGQQVTLRCSSQSGHNTVSWYQQALGQGPQFIFQYYREEENGRGNFPPRFSGLQFPNYSSELNVNALELDDSALYLCASSLGGREESPLHFGNGTRLTVT.

The chain combines TRBV4-2 with TRBJ2-7; TRBD2 is a possible D gene (8 bases). This CDR3 spans 17 amino acids. V lost 4 bases to trimming and J lost 6 bases, with 25 bases between them. Germline V lookup: CDR1 LGHNA, CDR2 YNFKEQ. In DNA, the CDR3 is TGTGCCAGCAGCCTTCGGGGGGGCCAGGGGGTTAGGGGCGAGCAGTACTTC. Translating gives CASSLRGGQGVRGEQYF.

The chain employs TRBV9 and TRBJ1-2; D perhaps matches TRBD1 (6 bases). This CDR3 contains 16 residues. V was clipped by 0 bases and J by 7 bases, with 19 bases between them. Germline V gene lookup returns CDR1 SGDLS and CDR2 YYNGEE. DNA for the CDR3: TGTGCCAGCAGCGTAGAGGTACATTGGGGGGGCCGTGGCTACACCTTC. As protein: CASSVEVHWGGRGYTF.

The genes are TRBV5-1 and TRBJ1-3, with D possibly being TRBD1 (5 bases). V gave up 2 bases and J gave up 1 base, with 10 bases separating them. CDR3 length equals 15 residues. From germline, CDR1 is SGHRS and CDR2 YFSETQ. The CDR3 DNA follows: TGCGCCAGCAGCTTTCGGGGGATATCTGGAAACACCATATATTTT. This translates into CASSFRGISGNTIYF. Full variable domain (missing parts from reference TRBV5-1 and TRBJ1-3): KAGVTQTPRYLIKTRGQQVTLSCSPISGHRSVSWYQQTPGQGLQFLFEYFSETQRNKGNFPGRFSGRQFSNSRSEMNVSTLELGDSALYLCASSFRGISGNTIYFGEGSWLTVV.

The CDR3 DNA sequence: TGTGCCATCATGTCAGACCAAGAGACCCAGTACTTC. This sequence encodes CAIMSDQETQYF. The rearrangement links TRBV10-3 to TRBJ2-5; D gene ambiguous. Per germline, CDR1 ENHRY and CDR2 SYGVKD. This CDR3 has 12 residues. V dropped 7 bases and J dropped 0 bases, with 6 bases sitting between them.

The CDR3 DNA reads as TGTGCCAGCCTACGGGGGGGATCGGGGGGTGCCTACAATGAGCAGTTCTTC. Its translation: CASLRGGSGGAYNEQFF. J is TRBJ2-1 and V is TRBV28, with TRBD2 identical over 8 bases. V shed 8 bases, J shed 2 bases, and the junction held 14 bases outside the gene matches. CDR3 length: 17 amino acids. CDR1 is MDHEN, CDR2 SYDVKM, per germline.

Notes on this clone: The sample contains more than one DNA sequence encoding this CDR3. This chain connects TRBV6-5 to TRBJ1-2, with a possible D match to TRBD1 (6 bases). Germline CDR1 reads MNHEY; CDR2 reads SVGAGI. The CDR3 covers 14 residues. V was cut by 5 bases and J by 8 bases, with 18 bases left in between. CDR3 sequence reads: CASSPVTGRKGYTF. For the CDR3, the DNA is TGTGCCAGCAGTCCCGTTACAGGGCGCAAGGGCTACACCTTC.